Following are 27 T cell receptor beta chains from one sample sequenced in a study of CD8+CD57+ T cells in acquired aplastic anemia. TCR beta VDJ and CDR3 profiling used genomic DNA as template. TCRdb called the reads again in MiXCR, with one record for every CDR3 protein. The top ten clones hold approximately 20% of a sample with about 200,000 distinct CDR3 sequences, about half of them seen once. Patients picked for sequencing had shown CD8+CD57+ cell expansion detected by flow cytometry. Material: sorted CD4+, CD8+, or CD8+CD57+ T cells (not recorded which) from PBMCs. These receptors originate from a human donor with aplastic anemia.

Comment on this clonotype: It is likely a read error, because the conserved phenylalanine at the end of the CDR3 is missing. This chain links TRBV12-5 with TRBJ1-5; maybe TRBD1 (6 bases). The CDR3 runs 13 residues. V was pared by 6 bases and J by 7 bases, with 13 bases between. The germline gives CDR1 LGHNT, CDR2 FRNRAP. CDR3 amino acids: CASGQPQGQPQHS. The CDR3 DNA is TGTGCTAGTGGCCAACCCCAGGGGCAGCCCCAGCATTCT.

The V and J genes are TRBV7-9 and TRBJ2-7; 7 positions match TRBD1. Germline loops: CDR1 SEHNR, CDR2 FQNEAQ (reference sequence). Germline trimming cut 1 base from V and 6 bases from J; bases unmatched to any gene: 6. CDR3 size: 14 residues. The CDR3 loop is CASSLGGDRVEQYF. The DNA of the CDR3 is TGTGCCAGCAGCTTAGGGGGCGACAGGGTCGAGCAGTACTTC.

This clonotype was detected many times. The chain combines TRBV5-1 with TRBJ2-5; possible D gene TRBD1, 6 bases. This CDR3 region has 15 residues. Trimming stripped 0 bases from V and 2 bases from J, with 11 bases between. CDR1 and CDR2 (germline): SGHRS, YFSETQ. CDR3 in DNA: TGCGCCAGCAGCTTGGCAGGACAGCAGCAAGAGACCCAGTACTTC. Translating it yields CASSLAGQQQETQYF.

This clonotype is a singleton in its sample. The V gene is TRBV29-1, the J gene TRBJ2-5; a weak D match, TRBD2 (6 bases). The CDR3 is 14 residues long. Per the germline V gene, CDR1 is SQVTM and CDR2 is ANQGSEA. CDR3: CSAWGLLGRETQYF. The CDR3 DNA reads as TGCAGTGCCTGGGGACTCCTGGGGAGAGAGACCCAGTACTTC. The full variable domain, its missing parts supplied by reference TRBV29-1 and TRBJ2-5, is SAVISQKPSRDICQRGTSLTIQCQVDSQVTMMFWYRQQPGQSLTLIATANQGSEATYESGFVIDKFPISRPNLTFSTLTVSNMSPEDSSIYLCSAWGLLGRETQYFGPGTRLLVL.

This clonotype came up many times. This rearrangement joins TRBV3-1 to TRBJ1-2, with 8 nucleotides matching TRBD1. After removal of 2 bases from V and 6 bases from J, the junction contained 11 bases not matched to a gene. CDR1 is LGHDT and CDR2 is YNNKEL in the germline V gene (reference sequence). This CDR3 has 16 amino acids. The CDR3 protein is CASSQRDLDRVHGYTF. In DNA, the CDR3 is TGTGCCAGCAGCCAAAGAGACCTGGACAGGGTCCATGGCTACACCTTC.

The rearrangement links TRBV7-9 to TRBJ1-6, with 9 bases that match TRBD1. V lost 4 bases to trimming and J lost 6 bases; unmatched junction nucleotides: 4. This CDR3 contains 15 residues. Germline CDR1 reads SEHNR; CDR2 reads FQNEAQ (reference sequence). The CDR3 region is CASSSGDRANSPLHF. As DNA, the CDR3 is TGTGCCAGCAGCTCGGGGGACAGGGCTAATTCACCCCTCCACTTT.

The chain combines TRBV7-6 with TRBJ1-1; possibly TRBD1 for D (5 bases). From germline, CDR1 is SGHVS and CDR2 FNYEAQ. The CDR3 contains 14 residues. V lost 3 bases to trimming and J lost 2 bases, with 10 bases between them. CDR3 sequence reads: CASSLGQYNTEAFF. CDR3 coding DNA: TGTGCCAGCAGCTTGGGGCAGTATAACACTGAAGCTTTCTTT.

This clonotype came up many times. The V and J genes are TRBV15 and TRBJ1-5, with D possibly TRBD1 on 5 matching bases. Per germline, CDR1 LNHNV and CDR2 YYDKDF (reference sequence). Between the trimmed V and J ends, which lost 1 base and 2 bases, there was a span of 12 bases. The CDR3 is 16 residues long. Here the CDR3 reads CATSRGSPGGNQPQHF. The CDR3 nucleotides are TGTGCCACCAGCAGAGGGTCCCCGGGGGGCAATCAGCCCCAGCATTTT.

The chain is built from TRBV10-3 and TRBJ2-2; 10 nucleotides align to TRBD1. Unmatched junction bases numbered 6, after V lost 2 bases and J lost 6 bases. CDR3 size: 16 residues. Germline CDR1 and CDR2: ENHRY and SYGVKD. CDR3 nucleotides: TGTGCCATCAGTGAGCAGGACAGGGGGGACGCCGGGGAGCTGTTTTTT. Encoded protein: CAISEQDRGDAGELFF.

This CDR3 is CASSLTSYNSPLHF. The CDR3 DNA sequence: TGTGCCAGTAGTTTAACCTCCTATAATTCACCCCTCCACTTT. V usage is TRBV19 and J usage is TRBJ1-6; D call uncertain. V lost 5 bases, J lost 0 bases, and 5 bases lay in between. Germline CDR1 and CDR2: LNHDA and SQIVND (reference sequence). The CDR3 is 14 amino acids.

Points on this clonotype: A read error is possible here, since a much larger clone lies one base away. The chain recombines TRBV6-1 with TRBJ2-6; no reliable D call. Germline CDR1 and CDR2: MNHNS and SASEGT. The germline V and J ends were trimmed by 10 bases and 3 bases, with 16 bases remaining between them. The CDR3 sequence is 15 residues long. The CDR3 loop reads CATPRTLCGANVLTF. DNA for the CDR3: TGTGCCACCCCTAGGACCTTATGTGGGGCCAACGTCCTGACTTTC.

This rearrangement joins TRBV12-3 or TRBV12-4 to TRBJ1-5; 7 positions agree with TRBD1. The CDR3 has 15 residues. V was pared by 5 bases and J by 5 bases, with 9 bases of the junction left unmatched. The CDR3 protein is CASSAQTGPDQPQHF. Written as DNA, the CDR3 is TGTGCCAGCAGTGCACAGACAGGGCCCGATCAGCCCCAGCATTTT.

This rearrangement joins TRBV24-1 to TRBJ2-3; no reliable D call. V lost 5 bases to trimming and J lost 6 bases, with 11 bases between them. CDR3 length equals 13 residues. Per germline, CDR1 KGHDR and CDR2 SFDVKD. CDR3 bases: TGTGCCACCAGTGTGGCCTCCACCGATACGCAGTATTTT. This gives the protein CATSVASTDTQYF.

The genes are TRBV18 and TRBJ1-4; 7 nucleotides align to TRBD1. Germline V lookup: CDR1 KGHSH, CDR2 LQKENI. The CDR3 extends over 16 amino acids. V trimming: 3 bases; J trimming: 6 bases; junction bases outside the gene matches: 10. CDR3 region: CASSPRQGQRDEKLFF. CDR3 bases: TGTGCCAGCTCACCTCGACAGGGCCAACGGGATGAAAAACTGTTTTTT.

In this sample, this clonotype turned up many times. The CDR3 coding sequence is TGTGCCAGCAGTTACCGAAAAAACACTGAAGCTTTCTTT. Translated: CASSYRKNTEAFF. The chain has TRBV6-5 and TRBJ1-1; D is ambiguous. In germline, CDR1 is MNHEY, CDR2 SVGAGI. CDR3 size: 13 residues. Trimming took off 2 bases at V and 2 bases at J, with 6 bases between the two ends.

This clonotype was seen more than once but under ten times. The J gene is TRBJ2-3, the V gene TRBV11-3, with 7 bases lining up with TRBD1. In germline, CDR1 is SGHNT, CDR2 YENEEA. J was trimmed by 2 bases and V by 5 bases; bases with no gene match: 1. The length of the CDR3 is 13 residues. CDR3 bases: TGTGCCAGCAGCGGACAGGCCACAGATACGCAGTATTTT. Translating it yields CASSGQATDTQYF.

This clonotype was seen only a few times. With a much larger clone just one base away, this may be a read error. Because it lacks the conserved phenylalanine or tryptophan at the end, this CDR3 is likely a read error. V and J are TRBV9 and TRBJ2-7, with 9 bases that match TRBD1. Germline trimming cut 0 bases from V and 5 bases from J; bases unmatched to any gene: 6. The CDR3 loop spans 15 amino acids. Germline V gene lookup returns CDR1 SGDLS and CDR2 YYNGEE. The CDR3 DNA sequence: TGTGCCAGCAGCGTAGGGGGACAGGGCACCCACGAGCAGTACCTC. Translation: CASSVGGQGTHEQYL.

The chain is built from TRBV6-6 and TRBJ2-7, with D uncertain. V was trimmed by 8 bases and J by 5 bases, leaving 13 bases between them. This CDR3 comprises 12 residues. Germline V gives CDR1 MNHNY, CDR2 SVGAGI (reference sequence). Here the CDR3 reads CASFMSSHEQYF. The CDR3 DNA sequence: TGTGCCAGCTTTATGTCATCCCACGAGCAGTACTTC.

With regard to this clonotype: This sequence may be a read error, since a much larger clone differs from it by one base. CDR3 protein: CSATFPGQVSPTNEKLLF. The CDR3 bases are TGCAGTGCTACCTTCCCGGGACAGGTTTCGCCCACTAATGAAAAACTGCTTTTT. This rearrangement joins TRBV20-1 to TRBJ1-4, with 8 positions matching TRBD1. This CDR3 has 18 amino acids. The V gene's germline CDR1 is DFQATT and CDR2 SNEGSKA (reference sequence).

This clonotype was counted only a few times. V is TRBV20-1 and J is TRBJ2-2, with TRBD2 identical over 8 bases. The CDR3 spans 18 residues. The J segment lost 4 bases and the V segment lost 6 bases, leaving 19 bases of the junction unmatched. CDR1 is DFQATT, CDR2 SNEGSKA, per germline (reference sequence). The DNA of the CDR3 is TGCAGTGCAACCCCATACCTTAGCGGGGCCCAAAGCACCGGGGAGCTGTTTTTT. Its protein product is CSATPYLSGAQSTGELFF.

The CDR3: CATTGAPGETQYF. CDR3 DNA: TGTGCCACTACAGGGGCTCCGGGGGAGACCCAGTACTTC. V usage is TRBV19 and J usage is TRBJ2-5, with TRBD1 matching 7 bases. The length of the CDR3 is 13 residues. With 10 bases clipped from V and 5 bases from J, the junction kept 10 bases outside the gene matches. In germline, CDR1 is LNHDA, CDR2 SQIVND (reference sequence). Supplemented by reference TRBV19 and TRBJ2-5, the full variable domain reads DGGITQSPKYLFRKEGQNVTLSCEQNLNHDAMYWYRQDPGQGLRLIYYSQIVNDFQKGDIAEGYSVSREKKESFPLTVTSAQKNPTAFYLCATTGAPGETQYFGPGTRLLVL.

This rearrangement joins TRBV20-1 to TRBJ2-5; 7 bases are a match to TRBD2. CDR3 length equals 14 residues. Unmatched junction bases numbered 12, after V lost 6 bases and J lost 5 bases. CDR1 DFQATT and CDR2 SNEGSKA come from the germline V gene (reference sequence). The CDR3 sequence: CSATGTTGLETQYF. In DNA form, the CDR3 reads TGCAGTGCCACCGGGACTACGGGCTTGGAGACCCAGTACTTC.

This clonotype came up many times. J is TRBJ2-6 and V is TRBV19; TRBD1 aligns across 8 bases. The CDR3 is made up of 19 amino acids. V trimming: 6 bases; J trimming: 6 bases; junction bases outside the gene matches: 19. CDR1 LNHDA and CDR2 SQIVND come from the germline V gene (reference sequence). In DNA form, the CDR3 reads TGTGCCAGTAGGAGGGGGACAGGCAGTACCCGTGGGACGGCCAACGTCCTGACTTTC. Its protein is CASRRGTGSTRGTANVLTF.

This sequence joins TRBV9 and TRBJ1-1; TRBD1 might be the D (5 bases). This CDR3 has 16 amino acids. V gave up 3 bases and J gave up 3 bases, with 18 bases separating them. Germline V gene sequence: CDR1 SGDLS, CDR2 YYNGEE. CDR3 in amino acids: CASSGGDGPMHTEAFF. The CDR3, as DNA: TGTGCCAGCAGCGGGGGGGACGGACCCATGCACACTGAAGCTTTCTTT.

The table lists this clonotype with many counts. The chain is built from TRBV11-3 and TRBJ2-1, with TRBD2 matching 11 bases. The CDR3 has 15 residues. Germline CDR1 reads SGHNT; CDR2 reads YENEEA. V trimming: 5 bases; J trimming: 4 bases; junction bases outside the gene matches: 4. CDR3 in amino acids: CASSALAGGYNEQFF. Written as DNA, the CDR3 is TGTGCCAGCAGCGCGCTAGCGGGGGGTTACAATGAGCAGTTCTTC.

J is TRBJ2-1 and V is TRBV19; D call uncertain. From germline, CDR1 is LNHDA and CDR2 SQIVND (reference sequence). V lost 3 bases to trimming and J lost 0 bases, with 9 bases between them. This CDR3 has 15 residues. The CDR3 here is CASSMWQDSYNEQFF. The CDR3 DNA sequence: TGTGCCAGTAGTATGTGGCAAGACTCCTACAATGAGCAGTTCTTC.

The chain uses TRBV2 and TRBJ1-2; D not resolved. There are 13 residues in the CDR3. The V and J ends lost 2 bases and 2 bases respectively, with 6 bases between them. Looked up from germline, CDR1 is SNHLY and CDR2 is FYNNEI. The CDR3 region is CASSERANYGYTF. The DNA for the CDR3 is TGTGCCAGCAGTGAACGGGCGAACTATGGCTACACCTTC.